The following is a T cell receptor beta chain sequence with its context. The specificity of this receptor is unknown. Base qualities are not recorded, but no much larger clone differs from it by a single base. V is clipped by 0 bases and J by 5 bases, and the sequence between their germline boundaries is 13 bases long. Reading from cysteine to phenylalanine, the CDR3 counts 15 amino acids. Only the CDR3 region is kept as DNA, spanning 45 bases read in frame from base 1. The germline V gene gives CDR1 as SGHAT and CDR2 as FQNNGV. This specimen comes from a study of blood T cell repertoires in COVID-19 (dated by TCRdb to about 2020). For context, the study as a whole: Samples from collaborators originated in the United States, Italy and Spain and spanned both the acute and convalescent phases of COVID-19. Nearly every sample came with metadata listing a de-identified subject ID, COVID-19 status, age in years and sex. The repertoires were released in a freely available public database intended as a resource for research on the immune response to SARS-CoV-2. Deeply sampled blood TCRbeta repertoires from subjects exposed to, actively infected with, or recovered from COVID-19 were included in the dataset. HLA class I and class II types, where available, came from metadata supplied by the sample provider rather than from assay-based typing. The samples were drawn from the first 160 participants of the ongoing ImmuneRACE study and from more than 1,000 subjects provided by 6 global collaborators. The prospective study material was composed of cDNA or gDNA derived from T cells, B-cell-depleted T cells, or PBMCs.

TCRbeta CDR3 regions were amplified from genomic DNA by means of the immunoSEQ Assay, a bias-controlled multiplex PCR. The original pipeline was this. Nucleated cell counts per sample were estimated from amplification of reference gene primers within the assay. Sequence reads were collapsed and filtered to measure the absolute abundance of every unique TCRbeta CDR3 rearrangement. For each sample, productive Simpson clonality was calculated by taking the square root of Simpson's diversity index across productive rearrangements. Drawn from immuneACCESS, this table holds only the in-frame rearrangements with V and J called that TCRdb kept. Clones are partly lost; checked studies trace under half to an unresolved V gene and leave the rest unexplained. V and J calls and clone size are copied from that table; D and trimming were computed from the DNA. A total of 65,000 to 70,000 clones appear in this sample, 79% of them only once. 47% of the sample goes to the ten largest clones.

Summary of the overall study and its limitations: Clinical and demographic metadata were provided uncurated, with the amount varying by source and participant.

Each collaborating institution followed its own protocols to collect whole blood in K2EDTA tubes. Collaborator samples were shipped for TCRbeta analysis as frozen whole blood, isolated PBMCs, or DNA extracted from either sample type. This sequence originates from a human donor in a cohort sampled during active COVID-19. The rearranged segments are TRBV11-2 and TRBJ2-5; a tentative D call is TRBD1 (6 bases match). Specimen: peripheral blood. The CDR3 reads CASSLEAGGGETQYF. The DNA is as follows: TGTGCCAGCAGCTTAGAGGCTGGGGGCGGGGAGACCCAGTACTTC.